The present T cell receptor (beta chain) was sequenced within a study of vaccination and CD4 T cells after COVID-19. The study's findings and limits: The rise in median SARS-CoV-2-reactive clonotypes, from about 20 to 38, was not significant.

Losses at the gene ends were 6 bases for V and 4 bases for J; bases not matched to a gene: 7. This CDR3 region has 16 residues. CDR1 MDHEN and CDR2 SYDVKM come from the germline V gene. Oncomine TCR Beta short-read sequencing was applied to DNA from cultured CD4+ T cells. TCRdb analysed the PCR reads with MiXCR anew, one entry per CDR3 protein. The sample records about 5,200 distinct CDR3 sequences, 25% to 30% being singletons. Sample treatment: roughly ten-day PBMC culture with coronavirus spike peptide pools or control peptides (ViraFEST assay). When 10 to 11 days of culture had elapsed, CD4+ T cells were isolated by negative selection. A note on this clonotype: The antigen remains unidentified.

The source is a human donor who had recovered from COVID-19. The sequenced sample was CD4+ T cells from blood, cultured in vitro, obtained after SARS-CoV-2 vaccination. The chain employs TRBV28 and TRBJ2-7; 15 bases line up with TRBD2. The CDR3 nucleotides read TGTGCCAGCAGACTCTGGACTAGCGGGAGGGCATACGAGCAGTACTTC. This codes for CASRLWTSGRAYEQYF.